This T cell receptor (beta chain) was observed in a study of vaccination effects on CD4 cells after COVID-19. This clone was found a few times. The antigen remains unidentified. Here immunoSEQ multiplex PCR was the method, and the copy in TCRdb shows in-frame clones only, minus some. The repertoire consists of approximately 25,000 clones, with roughly 73% occurring once and the leading ten covering approximately 23%. Study-level points and caveats: The study dataset contains few convalescent patients and includes no early post-infection timepoints.

Antigen-specific CD4+ T cells were first expanded with viral peptide pools by the ViraFEST assay and only then sequenced. It was after 10 days of culture that CD4+ T cells were isolated. Recipients of the vaccine had no prior SARS-CoV-2 infection and negative nucleocapsid antibodies. With approximately 9.8 ug/ml peptides and around 9.6 IU/ml IL-2, a few million PBMC per well were cultured. Germline lookup yields CDR1 GTSNPN and CDR2 SVGIG (reference sequence). The CDR3 consists of 10 residues. Trimming cost V 2 bases and J 8 bases, with 6 bases left between them. The material sequenced was CD4+ T cells from PBMCs cultured with HCoV-NL63 spike peptides, taken before COVID-19 vaccination. V usage is TRBV30 and J usage is TRBJ1-2, with D unclear. The receptor's source is a human donor who received a COVID-19 vaccine. The CDR3 DNA follows: TGTGCCTGGAGTTCGGGAGGCTACACCTTC. Protein sequence: CAWSSGGYTF.